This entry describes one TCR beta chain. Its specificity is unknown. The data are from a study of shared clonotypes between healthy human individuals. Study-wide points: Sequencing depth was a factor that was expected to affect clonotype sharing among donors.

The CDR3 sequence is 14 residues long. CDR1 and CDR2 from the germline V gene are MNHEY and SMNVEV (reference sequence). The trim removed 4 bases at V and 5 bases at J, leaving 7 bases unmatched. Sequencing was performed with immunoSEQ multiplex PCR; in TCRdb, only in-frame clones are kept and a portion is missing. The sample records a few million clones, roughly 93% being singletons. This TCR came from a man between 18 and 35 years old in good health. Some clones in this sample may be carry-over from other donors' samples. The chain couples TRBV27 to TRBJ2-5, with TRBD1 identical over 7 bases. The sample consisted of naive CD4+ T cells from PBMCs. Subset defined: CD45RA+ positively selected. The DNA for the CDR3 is TGTGCCAGCAGTTCATACAGGGGCAGGGAGACCCAGTACTTC. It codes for CASSSYRGRETQYF.